This T cell receptor (beta chain) was recorded in a study of T cell clones after liver transplantation. Clones were sequenced by immunoSEQ multiplex PCR, and TCRdb holds only the in-frame ones, with some missing. The sample has some 80,000 clones; about 85% are singletons. Per germline, CDR1 WNHNN and CDR2 SYGVQD (reference sequence). Trimming took 0 bases from V and 10 from J; bases not matched to a gene: 5. CDR3 length: 15 amino acids. The material was CD4+ T cells from blood, obtained less than 50 months after liver transplant. The chain links TRBV10-1 to TRBJ1-4; 10 bases fit TRBD1. The receptor's source is a human patient who received a liver transplant. Some of the T cells might come from the graft donor. This CDR3 reads CASSESGQGVGKLFF. Written as DNA, the CDR3 is TGCGCCAGCAGTGAGTCCGGACAGGGGGTAGGAAAACTGTTTTTT.